These 2 T cell receptor beta chains share one sample of origin, sequenced in a study of CD8 T cells in ankylosing spondylitis. Findings and caveats of the study: There was a TCR beta motif, made of several highly homologous variants, that appeared characteristic of ankylosing spondylitis blood.

Their antigens remain unidentified. TCRdb re-derived calls from the 5' RACE reads in MiXCR, one entry per CDR3 protein. The sample holds a few hundred thousand distinct CDR3 sequences; approximately 20% are singletons and the top ten take roughly 16%. Specimen: blood, either unsorted or a sorted T cell fraction (not recorded which). These receptors were obtained from a male donor with ankylosing spondylitis.

The rearrangement links TRBV20-1 to TRBJ2-3; TRBD2 aligns across 9 bases. CDR1 and CDR2 from the germline V gene are DFQATT and SNEGSKA (reference sequence). V shed 1 base, J shed 5 bases, and the junction held 10 bases outside the gene matches. The CDR3 covers 16 residues. CDR3 residues: CSARGLVAGAEDTQYF. The CDR3 DNA follows: TGCAGTGCTAGAGGGTTGGTAGCGGGAGCTGAAGATACGCAGTATTTT.

This chain uses TRBV12-3 or TRBV12-4 with TRBJ1-1; D possibly corresponds to TRBD1 (5 bases). V was trimmed by 3 bases and J by 11 bases, leaving 10 bases between them. The CDR3 extends over 11 amino acids. CDR3 loop: CASSFGAGAFF. CDR3 in DNA: TGTGCCAGCAGTTTTGGGGCTGGGGCTTTCTTT.